Included here is one T cell receptor beta chain sequence, with context. One end of the junction is discordant with germline, which a read error may explain. CDR1 and CDR2 from the germline V gene are MGHRA and YSYEKL. The CDR3 has 15 amino acids. Listed TCR primers, together with previously described methods, were used for the bulk TCR libraries. A single record per CDR3 protein comes from TCRdb applying MiXCR to the PCR reads. The profile covers a few hundred thousand distinct CDR3 sequences, with about a quarter appearing a single time and about 0.74% taken by the ten largest. This sample is part of a study of molecular identifiers for immune sequencing clone quantification.

The sample taken for sequencing was naive CD8+ T cells from blood, with Jurkat cell RNA spiked in. Subset specified: FACS-sorted CD8+CD4-CCR7+CD45RA+ naive T cells. The chain recombines TRBV4-1 with TRBJ1-5; perhaps TRBD1 as D (6 bases). This TCR was sampled from a human donor in good health. Some libraries in this study had Jurkat cell RNA spiked in. The CDR3 reads CARSQYTGRNQPQHF. For the CDR3, the DNA is TGCGCCCGCAGCCAGTACACAGGGCGCAATCAGCCCCAGCATTTT.